These T cell receptor beta chains were read from a single sample in a study of vaccination effects on CD4 cells after COVID-19. TCRdb's table, derived via immunoSEQ multiplex PCR, lists solely in-frame clones and lacks some. The sample yields 20,000 to 25,000 clones, over 65% seen once. Their recognized antigens are unknown. Source: CD4+ T cells from PBMCs cultured without peptide, taken before COVID-19 vaccination. The source of these receptors is a human donor who received a COVID-19 vaccine. The CDR3 runs from the conserved cysteine through the conserved F or W. The order of the fields is J gene, V gene, clone size, D gene, CDR3 protein, CDR3 DNA. A D gene is named only where the DNA matches it firmly. Expanded clones get a size class; other rows say once, few or many, or leave the size out.

>TRBJ2-1|TRBV7-2|.|TRBD2
CASSLAGGSNNEQFF
TGTGCCAGCAGCCTAGCGGGGGGGTCGAACAATGAGCAGTTCTTC
>TRBJ1-2|TRBV18|.|TRBD1
CASSPIRDRGIPYYGYTF
TGTGCCAGCTCGCCCATCCGGGACAGGGGGATACCCTACTATGGCTACACCTTC
>TRBJ2-2|TRBV2|.|TRBD2
CASRLAGGSTGELFF
TGTGCCAGCAGGCTAGCGGGAGGAAGCACCGGGGAGCTGTTTTTT
>TRBJ1-1|TRBV10-3|.|.
CAISEGPGMGTEAFF
TGTGCCATCAGTGAAGGACCAGGGATGGGCACTGAAGCTTTCTTT
>TRBJ1-2|TRBV29-1|.|.
CSVLYYGYTF
TGCAGCGTTTTATACTATGGCTACACCTTC
>TRBJ1-2|TRBV4-1|.|.
CASSHTNYGYTF
TGCGCCAGCAGCCATACCAACTATGGCTACACCTTC
>TRBJ2-1|TRBV3-1/TRBV3-2|few|TRBD2
CASSPRTGLGYNEQFF
TGTGCCAGCAGCCCCAGGACGGGACTAGGTTACAATGAGCAGTTCTTC
>TRBJ1-2|TRBV3-1/TRBV3-2|.|.
CASTRPPREDNYGYTF
TGTGCCAGCACTAGGCCCCCCCGGGAAGATAACTATGGCTACACCTTC
>TRBJ1-1|TRBV6-5|.|.
CASNPGLGWYTEAFF
TGTGCCAGCAATCCGGGGCTGGGGTGGTACACTGAAGCTTTCTTT
>TRBJ1-6|TRBV11-2|.|TRBD1
CASSSTGGVGSPLHF
TGTGCCAGCAGCTCTACAGGGGGAGTAGGTTCACCCCTCCACTTT
>TRBJ2-7|TRBV5-8|.|.
CASSSLWSEQYF
TGTGCCAGCAGTTCACTGTGGTCCGAGCAGTACTTC
>TRBJ1-3|TRBV6-5|.|TRBD1
CASRLTGGNTIYF
TGTGCCAGCAGACTGACAGGGGGAAACACCATATATTTT
>TRBJ2-1|TRBV6-5|.|.
CASSSRRTSSYNEQFF
TGTGCCAGCAGTTCGCGGCGTACAAGCTCCTACAATGAGCAGTTCTTC
>TRBJ1-1|TRBV21-1|.|.
CASSKQETLNTEAFF
TGTGCCAGCAGCAAGCAAGAGACACTGAACACTGAAGCTTTCTTT
>TRBJ2-7|TRBV11-2|.|.
CASSLDHPSYEQYF
TGTGCCAGCAGCTTAGACCACCCGTCCTACGAGCAGTACTTC
>TRBJ2-7|TRBV5-1|.|.
CASSPPGSSFSYEQYF
TGCGCCAGCAGCCCGCCGGGGTCTTCATTCTCCTACGAGCAGTACTTC
>TRBJ2-3|TRBV5-4|.|.
CASTWTSNTDTQYF
TGTGCCAGCACTTGGACATCGAACACAGATACGCAGTATTTT
>TRBJ2-1|TRBV6-2/TRBV6-3|.|TRBD2
CASSGTSGTNEQFF
TGTGCCAGCAGTGGGACTAGCGGGACCAATGAGCAGTTCTTC
>TRBJ1-5|TRBV30|.|TRBD1
CAWRDRNFVSNQPQHF
TGTGCCTGGAGGGACAGGAACTTCGTTAGCAATCAGCCCCAGCATTTT
>TRBJ2-1|TRBV5-1|.|TRBD2
CASSPPGTSGRASYNEQFF
TGCGCCAGCAGCCCACCCGGGACTAGCGGGAGGGCTTCCTACAATGAGCAGTTCTTC
>TRBJ2-7|TRBV11-2|.|.
CASSLEPGVGEQYF
TGTGCCAGCAGCTTAGAACCCGGGGTGGGCGAGCAGTACTTC
>TRBJ1-5|TRBV6-2/TRBV6-3|once|.
CASSYTLPGGGSNQPQHF
TGTGCCAGCAGCTATACCCTCCCGGGTGGGGGCAGCAATCAGCCCCAGCATTTT
>TRBJ1-4|TRBV5-1|.|TRBD1
CASSWTTGDYEKLFF
TGCGCCAGCAGCTGGACGACAGGGGATTATGAAAAACTGTTTTTT
>TRBJ2-3|TRBV20-1|.|TRBD2
CSARGGDTQYF
TGCAGTGCCCGGGGGGGAGATACGCAGTATTTT
>TRBJ1-2|TRBV12-5|.|.
CASGLEGYYGYTF
TGTGCTAGTGGTTTAGAGGGTTACTATGGCTACACCTTC
>TRBJ1-1|TRBV3-1/TRBV3-2|.|.
CASSQAAATEAFF
TGTGCCAGCAGCCAAGCGGCGGCGACTGAAGCTTTCTTT
>TRBJ1-2|TRBV28|few|.
CASRSSLTHFYTF
TGTGCCAGTAGATCCAGCCTAACCCATTTCTACACCTTC
>TRBJ1-1|TRBV19|once|TRBD1
CASSGLRGRRTEAFF
TGTGCCAGTAGCGGGTTGAGGGGGCGCCGAACTGAAGCTTTCTTT
>TRBJ2-3|TRBV5-1|.|.
CASRAEALDTQYF
TGCGCCAGCAGGGCCGAGGCCTTGGATACGCAGTATTTT
>TRBJ1-1|TRBV10-3|.|.
CAITGHLNTEAFF
TGTGCCATCACAGGACACTTGAACACTGAAGCTTTCTTT